Listed here is a single T cell receptor beta chain. No cognate antigen has been identified for it. It has no much larger one-base neighbor in the sample; base qualities were not kept. The sample belongs to a study of cytomegalovirus exposure and HLA in healthy donors (TCRdb year 2017). As for the study more broadly: According to a later analysis, one platform produced both the 110 or so validation repertoires and the 620 or so repertoires of the first cohort. Besides the first cohort of approximately 670 subjects, a separate validation cohort made up of roughly 120 different subjects was used. To predict cytomegalovirus infection status, the study combined high-throughput TCR immunosequencing, statistical association of individual TCRs with disease status, and machine learning. The study aimed to test whether signatures of past pathogen exposure could be identified by cataloging public T cell receptors.

Libraries were made using the immunoSEQ multiplex PCR assay. In the authors' own workflow: To diagnose cytomegalovirus status from the catalog of TCR beta chain sequences, a statistical classification framework was built. TCRdb obtained this table from immuneACCESS and retained in-frame rearrangements with V and J assigned. These tables miss some clones; where compared with another copy, unresolved V genes account for less than half of the shortfall, and the remainder is unexplained. That table gives V, J and clone size, and the DNA gave D and trimming. The sample yields over 250,000 clones; 70% to 90% were counted once. About 1% of the sample comes from the top ten. The donors belonged to the validation cohort of about 120 subjects, which was separate from the approximately 700-subject first cohort. CDR1 KGHSH and CDR2 LQKENI are derived from the germline V gene. The CDR3 contains 21 residues, cysteine and phenylalanine counted. Only the CDR3 DNA stays, 63 bases, in frame from base 1. The junction shows trimming of 3 bases on V and 7 bases on J, and the gene matches do not reach 26 bases of it.

What the research found in general, with its limitations: The authors suggested that the approach could potentially be extended to other disease states and immunological phenotypes. A later analysis found that TCRs clustered in the first cohort also tended to co-occur in the 120 validation repertoires, with roughly 95% of cluster scores above 0. All 120 or so repertoires were used to score co-occurrence in the validation cohort in a later analysis, because that analysis had no HLA typing for the cohort. While some public TCRs were present in many individuals, most TCR sequences turned up only very rarely across donors. Cytomegalovirus status was reported to be diagnosed by the classifier with high specificity and sensitivity in both the original and validation cohorts. In vitro tests confirmed that a few of the cytomegalovirus-associated TCR beta chains recognize cytomegalovirus antigens. The study gave a list of over 150 TCR beta chains associated with cytomegalovirus.

This sequence uses TRBV18 and TRBJ2-2, and 7 bases in between align with TRBD1. Material: PBMCs. This TCR was sampled from a woman between 18 and 29 years old in good health and CMV-seronegative. The CDR3 reads as follows: CASSPKRDRTYHPPGGGELFF. The DNA reads TGTGCCAGCTCACCTAAACGGGACAGAACTTATCATCCACCGGGCGGCGGGGAGCTGTTTTTT.